This TCR beta chain was sequenced for a study of spatial heterogeneity in lung cancer. As to time point: sample taken at primary tumor resection. Sequencing of whole RNA from tumor, nontumor lung or frozen PBMC involved no sorting. CDR1 and CDR2 from the germline V gene are SQVTM and ANQGSEA. Trimming shortened V by 4 bases and J by 1 base, and 5 bases separated the two germline ends. CDR3 length: 11 amino acids. In the library, each TCR cDNA molecule bore its own unique molecular identifier. TCRdb reprocessed the 5' RACE reads via MiXCR and lists one record per CDR3 protein. The data contain about 82,000 distinct CDR3 sequences, roughly 12% of them singletons.

The sequence came from a male donor with early-stage non-small cell lung cancer. V usage is TRBV29-1 and J usage is TRBJ2-7; unclear D gene. The sample here was PBMCs, taken at surgery. The CDR3: CSVVGSYEQYF. The CDR3 DNA reads as TGCAGCGTTGTAGGGTCCTACGAGCAGTACTTC.